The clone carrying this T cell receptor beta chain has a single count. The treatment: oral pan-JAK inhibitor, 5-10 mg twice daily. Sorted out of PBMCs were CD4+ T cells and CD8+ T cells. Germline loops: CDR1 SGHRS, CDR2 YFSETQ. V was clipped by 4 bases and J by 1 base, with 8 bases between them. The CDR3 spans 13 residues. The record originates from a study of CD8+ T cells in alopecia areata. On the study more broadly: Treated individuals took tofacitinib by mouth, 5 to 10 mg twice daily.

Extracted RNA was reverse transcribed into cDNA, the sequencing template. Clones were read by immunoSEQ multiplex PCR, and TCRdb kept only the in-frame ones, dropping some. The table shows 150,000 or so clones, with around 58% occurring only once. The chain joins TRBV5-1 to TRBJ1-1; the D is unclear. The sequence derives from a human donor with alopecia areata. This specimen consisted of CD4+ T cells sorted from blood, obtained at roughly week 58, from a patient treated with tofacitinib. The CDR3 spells CASSPDTNTEAFF. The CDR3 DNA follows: TGCGCCAGCAGCCCTGACACGAACACTGAAGCTTTCTTT.